This T cell receptor (beta chain) stems from a study of neoadjuvant anti-PD-1 for oral cavity cancer. The method was immunoSEQ multiplex PCR; TCRdb's version includes in-frame clones alone and lacks a portion of them. In the table there are 5,500 to 8,500 clones, around 50% of which are singletons. The length of the CDR3 is 13 residues. CDR1 and CDR2 (germline): SGHNT, YYREEE (reference sequence). V gave up 0 bases and J gave up 5 bases, with 6 bases separating them. Turning to this clone: Other DNA sequences from this sample encode an identical CDR3 as well.

This sample comprised tumor tissue, obtained before nivolumab (anti-PD-1) treatment. The genes are TRBV5-4 and TRBJ2-1, with D possibly being TRBD2 (5 bases). The source is a person between 35 and 79 years old with oral cavity squamous cell carcinoma. In nucleotides, the CDR3 is TGTGCCAGCAGCTTGGGGGAGAACAATGAGCAGTTCTTC. As protein: CASSLGENNEQFF.